The clone carrying this TCR beta chain has a count of ten or more. Its antigen remains unidentified. The data were taken from a study of response to subunit inactivated influenza vaccine. Overall study findings and caveats: It was the authors' suggestion that each seasonal influenza vaccination recruits few new T cells.

A single record per CDR3 protein comes from TCRdb applying MiXCR to the RT-PCR reads. The sample includes under 550,000 distinct CDR3 sequences, around 8% of them seen just once. V was clipped by 6 bases and J by 2 bases, with 17 bases between them. The germline CDR1 and CDR2 sequences are SQVTM and ANQGSEA. CDR3 length: 15 residues. The receptor comes from a man aged 50 to 69 who received an inactivated influenza vaccine. The sample consisted of PBMCs from blood, taken roughly 24 months after vaccination. V gene TRBV29-1 combines with J gene TRBJ2-4; D assignment may be TRBD1 or TRBD2 (5 bases each). The CDR3 DNA reads TGCAGCGTGTCGAGGGGTCAACCCACCAAAAACATTCAGTACTTC. Protein sequence: CSVSRGQPTKNIQYF.